The 7 T cell receptor beta chains reported below all come from one sample, sequenced in a study of PD-L1 blockade in urothelial cancer. TCRdb keeps only in-frame clones here, not all; method: immunoSEQ multiplex PCR. In the table there are tens of thousands of clones, approximately 80% of which are singletons. Sequenced here: PBMCs, sampled around atezolizumab (anti-PD-L1) treatment. The receptors shown here come from a man between 70 and 80 years old with urothelial cancer.

V is TRBV7-9 and J is TRBJ2-2; 8 positions agree with TRBD1. Losses at the gene ends were 4 bases for V and 7 bases for J; bases not matched to a gene: 11. Germline V CDR1 and CDR2: SEHNR, FQNEAQ (reference sequence). CDR3 length: 16 residues. In nucleotides, the CDR3 is TGTGCCAGCAGCTCAAGGACAGGGAGAGGTGGCGGGGAGCTGTTTTTT. Its translation is CASSSRTGRGGGELFF.

This clone was counted between two and nine times. The gene calls are TRBV6-1 and TRBJ1-6, with a possible D match to TRBD1 (5 bases). This CDR3 comprises 13 residues. The germline gives CDR1 MNHNS, CDR2 SASEGT. Trimming removed 11 bases at V and 7 bases at J, with 15 bases between. CDR3 sequence reads: CAGSRGENSPLHF. For the CDR3, the DNA is TGTGCCGGTAGCCGGGGGGAGAATTCACCCCTCCACTTT.

The V and J genes are TRBV29-1 and TRBJ2-5; D is unclear. This CDR3 comprises 13 residues. V dropped 1 base and J dropped 5 bases, with 11 bases sitting between them. Germline V gene data show CDR1 as SQVTM and CDR2 as ANQGSEA. CDR3 nucleotide sequence: TGCAGCGTTGAAGTGCTAGATGGGGAGACCCAGTACTTC. Amino acid sequence: CSVEVLDGETQYF.

The chain couples TRBV18 to TRBJ1-1; TRBD1 matches at 9 bases. Trimming cost V 5 bases and J 5 bases; bases outside gene matches: 9. Germline V gene lookup returns CDR1 KGHSH and CDR2 LQKENI. The CDR3 length is 15 residues. The CDR3 loop reads CASSNGQGTRTEAFF. CDR3 sequence (DNA): TGTGCCAGCTCAAACGGACAGGGGACGAGGACTGAAGCTTTCTTT.

This clone appeared once. This CDR3 reads CASSRDITDTQYF. CDR3 coding DNA: TGTGCCAGCAGCAGGGACATAACAGATACGCAGTATTTT. The V gene is TRBV6-6, the J gene TRBJ2-3, with D perhaps TRBD1 (6 bases). Trimming removed 6 bases at V and 3 bases at J, with 10 bases between. The CDR3 sequence is 13 residues long. Germline CDR1 MNHNY, CDR2 SVGAGI (reference sequence).

This sequence joins TRBV21-1 and TRBJ1-1; the D call TRBD1 from the table was never checked on the DNA. TRBV21-1 is assigned pseudogene status. The CDR3 covers 15 residues. The CDR3: CASSKGGTGNTEAFF. The CDR3 coding sequence is TGTGCCAGCAGCAAAGGCGGGACAGGGAACACTGAAGCTTTCTTT.

This chain connects TRBV5-4 to TRBJ2-7, with 8 bases that match TRBD1. Germline trimming cut 10 bases from V and 4 bases from J; bases unmatched to any gene: 10. The CDR3 is 13 residues long. Germline V gene lookup returns CDR1 SGHNT and CDR2 YYREEE (reference sequence). CDR3 nucleotide sequence: TGTGCCTTCCTCGACAGGGGACCTTACGAGCAGTACTTC. Its protein product is CAFLDRGPYEQYF.